This T cell receptor (beta chain) was profiled in a study of control samples from healthy donors and cancer patients. Assay used: immunoSEQ multiplex PCR; TCRdb lists only in-frame clones, some missing. The sample holds roughly 220,000 clones; just under 95% are singletons and the top ten take 1.5%. The sequenced sample was blood. The sequence was collected from a man between 45 and 60 years old in good health.

CDR3 in DNA: TGTGCCAGTAGAAATCGGGGGAACACTGAAGCTTTCTTT. This gives the protein CASRNRGNTEAFF. The chain links TRBV19 to TRBJ1-1; no clear D. Trimming took 6 bases from V and 1 from J, leaving 9 bases between them. Germline V lookup: CDR1 LNHDA, CDR2 SQIVND (reference sequence). This CDR3 contains 13 residues.